A single sample is the source of the 19 T cell receptor beta chains below, sequenced in a study of T cell responses to AZD1222 COVID-19 vaccine. The protocol was immunoSEQ multiplex PCR, while the TCRdb copy is restricted to in-frame clones and leaves out a portion. The table lists 90,000 to 120,000 clones, about 93% of them singletons. The material sequenced was peripheral blood, taken 28 days after the second AZD1222 dose. All receptors derive from an adult who received the AZD1222 COVID-19 vaccine.

This clone was recorded at least ten times. This rearrangement joins TRBV5-1 to TRBJ2-7; TRBD2 matches 7 bases. From germline, CDR1 is SGHRS and CDR2 YFSETQ. With V trimmed by 6 bases and J by 6 bases, 9 bases remained unmatched. The CDR3 consists of 13 residues. The CDR3 nucleotides read TGCGCCAGCACCCCTGTGAGGGAGGGCGAGCAGTACTTC. Amino acid sequence: CASTPVREGEQYF.

The chain couples TRBV2 to TRBJ1-1, with a tentative D call TRBD1 (6 bases). This CDR3 has 16 residues. With 6 bases removed from V and 5 bases from J, the gap between germline ends came to 22 bases. Germline assignment: CDR1 SNHLY and CDR2 FYNNEI. The CDR3 coding sequence is TGTGCCAGCAGGAAAGGGGGAATTGCCGGAACGACTGAAGCTTTCTTT. The encoded protein is CASRKGGIAGTTEAFF.

The gene calls are TRBV2 and TRBJ2-3; the match to TRBD2 covers 8 bases. The trim removed 2 bases at V and 2 bases at J, leaving 3 bases unmatched. Germline V gene lookup returns CDR1 SNHLY and CDR2 FYNNEI. The CDR3 extends over 15 amino acids. CDR3 protein: CASSELAGLTDTQYF. DNA of the CDR3: TGTGCCAGCAGTGAATTAGCGGGGCTCACAGATACGCAGTATTTT.

This clone was observed once. This chain uses TRBV11-2 with TRBJ1-6; 7 bases are a match to TRBD1. From germline, CDR1 is SGHAT and CDR2 FQNNGV. V was pared by 6 bases and J by 3 bases, with 11 bases of the junction left unmatched. CDR3 size: 17 residues. The CDR3 DNA sequence: TGTGCCAGCAGACTGACCGGGACAGCCAGCTATAATTCACCCCTCCACTTT. Amino acid sequence: CASRLTGTASYNSPLHF.

This chain uses TRBV7-6 with TRBJ1-1; D might be TRBD1 (5 bases). Trimming took off 8 bases at V and 2 bases at J, with 6 bases between the two ends. This CDR3 spans 11 amino acids. CDR1 and CDR2 from the germline V gene are SGHVS and FNYEAQ. The CDR3 DNA sequence: TGTGCCAGCGGGGGAAACACTGAAGCTTTCTTT. This codes for CASGGNTEAFF.

The V and J genes are TRBV29-1 and TRBJ1-1; 7 bases align to TRBD1. The length of the CDR3 is 13 residues. Germline CDR1 is SQVTM and CDR2 is ANQGSEA. The J segment lost 4 bases and the V segment lost 5 bases, leaving 7 bases of the junction unmatched. This CDR3 reads CSVTRGVGTEAFF. The CDR3 DNA sequence: TGCAGCGTTACCAGGGGGGTGGGCACTGAAGCTTTCTTT.

In regard to this clone: An end of the junction does not agree with germline; a read error may underlie this. V usage is TRBV20-1 and J usage is TRBJ2-1; tentatively, D is TRBD2 (6 bases). Germline CDR1 DFQATT, CDR2 SNEGSKA (reference sequence). CDR3 size: 11 residues. The CDR3 DNA is TGCAGTGCCCTGGGGGGACGGTGGCCCATCTTC. It translates to CSALGGRWPIF.

The chain has TRBV28 and TRBJ1-4; a possible D gene is TRBD1 (5 bases). The CDR3 runs to 15 residues. CDR1 and CDR2 (germline): MDHEN, SYDVKM. Trimming shortened V by 4 bases and J by 4 bases, and 13 bases separated the two germline ends. CDR3 DNA sequence: TGTGCCAGCAGTTCCGGATGGGGCAGTAATGAAAAACTGTTTTTT. This translates into CASSSGWGSNEKLFF.

The chain joins TRBV3-1 (or the pseudogene TRBV3-2) to TRBJ1-6; 7 bases are a match to TRBD1. The V gene end was trimmed by 4 bases and the J gene end by 9 bases; junction bases not matched to a gene: 12. The CDR3 loop spans 16 amino acids. Per the germline V gene, CDR1 is LGHDT and CDR2 is YNNKEL (reference sequence). CDR3 amino acids: CASSLSGQASSSPLHF. For the CDR3, the DNA is TGTGCCAGCAGCCTCTCCGGACAGGCGTCTTCTTCACCCCTCCACTTT.

The chain is built from TRBV28 and TRBJ2-5, with D uncertain. This CDR3 spans 13 amino acids. Trimming took 1 base from V and 7 from J, leaving 10 bases between them. Germline V CDR1 and CDR2: MDHEN, SYDVKM. CDR3 loop: CASSLFNARTQYF. The CDR3 coding sequence is TGTGCCAGCAGTTTATTTAACGCAAGGACCCAGTACTTC.

The rearrangement links TRBV11-2 to TRBJ2-7; perhaps TRBD2 as D (7 bases). The CDR3 contains 13 residues. Germline loops: CDR1 SGHAT, CDR2 FQNNGV. Trimming took off 3 bases at V and 7 bases at J, with 13 bases between the two ends. In DNA, the CDR3 is TGTGCCAGCAGCTTGGGGGGGCTGGTGGAGCAGTACTTC. Encoded protein: CASSLGGLVEQYF.

The chain uses TRBV6-1 and TRBJ2-1; TRBD2 matches at 11 bases. The V gene end was trimmed by 7 bases and the J gene end by 6 bases; junction bases not matched to a gene: 5. The CDR3 is 14 residues long. Germline CDR1 and CDR2: MNHNS and SASEGT. The CDR3 coding sequence is TGTGCCAGCAATGAGGGACTAGCGGCCAATGAGCAGTTCTTC. As protein: CASNEGLAANEQFF.

In this sample, this clone turned up once. This chain uses TRBV19 with TRBJ1-1, with D perhaps matching TRBD1 (5 bases). The ends were cut back, 8 bases at V and 10 bases at J, with 29 bases in the middle. Per the germline V gene, CDR1 is LNHDA and CDR2 is SQIVND (reference sequence). This CDR3 region has 16 residues. CDR3 nucleotides: TGTGCCAGTTTAAGGGGAGGGGATTACGCCCGATCGAGAGCTTTCTTT. Translating it yields CASLRGGDYARSRAFF. Filled out from reference TRBV19 and TRBJ1-1, the complete variable domain reads DGGITQSPKYLFRKEGQNVTLSCEQNLNHDAMYWYRQDPGQGLRLIYYSQIVNDFQKGDIAEGYSVSREKKESFPLTVTSAQKNPTAFYLCASLRGGDYARSRAFFGQGTRLTVV.

The CDR3 DNA follows: TGTGCCAGCAGTTACTCGGCGTCCGTTCTAGTGCCCGAGCAGTACTTC. Translated: CASSYSASVLVPEQYF. V and J are TRBV6-2 or TRBV6-3 and TRBJ2-7; D unresolved. The CDR3 length is 16 residues. Germline V gene sequence: CDR1 MNHEY, CDR2 SVGEGT. Trimming took 0 bases from V and 6 from J, leaving 18 bases between them.

The rearrangement joins TRBV20-1 to TRBJ1-2; 9 nucleotides match TRBD1. The V gene end was trimmed by 6 bases and the J gene end by 7 bases; junction bases not matched to a gene: 3. This CDR3 spans 11 amino acids. In germline, CDR1 is DFQATT, CDR2 SNEGSKA (reference sequence). The CDR3 loop reads CSAPQGAGYTF. As DNA, the CDR3 is TGCAGTGCCCCACAGGGGGCTGGCTACACCTTC.

This clone has a single count. At one end, the junction sequence differs from germline, possibly due to a read error. V gene TRBV7-7 combines with J gene TRBJ2-1; 7 bases agree with TRBD1. CDR1 is SSHAT and CDR2 is FNYEAQ in the germline V gene (reference sequence). The length of the CDR3 is 15 residues. The CDR3 sequence is CASSLAPGTANEQFF. The CDR3, as DNA: TGTGCTAGCAGCTTAGCCCCCGGGACAGCGAATGAGCAGTTCTTC.

Remarks on this clone: This clone may be a read error of a much larger clone one base away. The V and J genes are TRBV7-9 and TRBJ2-1, with 8 nucleotides matching TRBD2. This CDR3 is 15 amino acids long. V trimming: 1 base; J trimming: 3 bases; junction bases outside the gene matches: 2. Per the germline V gene, CDR1 is SEHNR and CDR2 is FQNEAQ (reference sequence). The CDR3 coding sequence is TGTGCCAGCAGCTTAGGGCTAGCGGGCTACAATGAGCAGTTCTTC. It codes for CASSLGLAGYNEQFF. The complete variable domain, with remaining parts taken from reference TRBV7-9 and TRBJ2-1, reads DTGVSQNPRHKITKRGQNVTFRCDPISEHNRLYWYRQTLGQGPEFLTYFQNEAQLEKSRLLSDRFSAERPKGSFSTLEIQRTEQGDSAMYLCASSLGLAGYNEQFFGPGTRLTVL.

This chain joins TRBV3-1 (or the pseudogene TRBV3-2) and TRBJ1-6, with D unresolved. CDR1 and CDR2 (germline): LGHDT, YNNKEL (reference sequence). The CDR3 totals 13 residues. V lost 3 bases and J 9 bases, leaving 9 bases between the germline ends. The CDR3 sequence is CASSHPLGSPLHF. CDR3 DNA: TGTGCCAGCAGCCACCCCCTGGGTTCACCCCTCCACTTT.

The chain employs TRBV10-3 and TRBJ2-3, with 7 bases aligning to TRBD1. The germline CDR1 and CDR2 sequences are ENHRY and SYGVKD. This CDR3 spans 14 amino acids. V shed 6 bases and J 4 bases; nucleotides not matched to a gene: 7. The DNA of the CDR3 is TGTGCCATCAGGGAACAGGGGAGCGCAGATACGCAGTATTTT. Encoded protein: CAIREQGSADTQYF.